These T cell receptor beta chains were read from a single sample in a study of cytomegalovirus exposure and HLA in healthy donors. Profiling relied on immunoSEQ multiplex PCR, and the TCRdb table lists in-frame clones only, not all of them. Of 130,000 or so clones listed, more than 55% are singletons. Specimen: PBMCs. All receptors derive from a man between 18 and 29 years old in good health and CMV-seronegative. Each CDR3 is given with its conserved first and last residue. Fields, in order: V gene, clone size, D gene, J gene, CDR3 protein, CDR3 DNA. D genes are given only for firm matches. Not every row has a clone size; where given, it reads once, few, many or a size class.

V: TRBV9
size: -
D: TRBD2
J: TRBJ2-7
CDR3: CASSYSGGRDEQYF
DNA: TGTGCCAGCAGCTATTCGGGGGGGCGCGACGAGCAGTACTTC

V: TRBV9
size: few
D: -
J: TRBJ1-2
CDR3: CASSVAAQGYGYTF
DNA: TGTGCCAGCAGCGTAGCCGCACAGGGCTATGGCTACACCTTC

V: TRBV9
size: once
D: -
J: TRBJ2-5
CDR3: CASSVFEASTQYF
DNA: TGTGCCAGCAGCGTATTCGAGGCTTCGACCCAGTACTTC

V: TRBV29-1
size: -
D: -
J: TRBJ1-1
CDR3: CSVSPGGVNTEAFF
DNA: TGCAGCGTATCACCGGGGGGGGTGAACACTGAAGCTTTCTTT

V: TRBV6-7
size: -
D: TRBD2
J: TRBJ2-1
CDR3: CASSYSGGLAGEYEQFF
DNA: TGTGCCAGCAGTTACTCGGGGGGACTAGCGGGAGAATACGAGCAGTTCTTC

V: TRBV2
size: few
D: -
J: TRBJ2-7
CDR3: CASSEALWTARTYEQYF
DNA: TGTGCCAGCAGTGAAGCGCTATGGACAGCGCGGACCTACGAGCAGTACTTC

V: TRBV5-5
size: -
D: -
J: TRBJ1-5
CDR3: CASSYPPGGRSNQPQHF
DNA: TGTGCCAGCAGTTACCCCCCGGGGGGGCGAAGCAATCAGCCCCAGCATTTT

V: TRBV5-8
size: -
D: -
J: TRBJ2-7
CDR3: CASSLAPGSWTYEQYF
DNA: TGTGCCAGCAGCTTAGCGCCGGGATCATGGACCTACGAGCAGTACTTC

V: TRBV6-1
size: -
D: TRBD1
J: TRBJ1-1
CDR3: CASTPWTGMNTEAFF
DNA: TGTGCCAGCACCCCCTGGACAGGTATGAACACTGAAGCTTTCTTT

V: TRBV6-6
size: -
D: -
J: TRBJ2-5
CDR3: CASSYDGGKETQYF
DNA: TGTGCCAGCAGTTACGACGGCGGGAAAGAGACCCAGTACTTC

V: TRBV10-1
size: -
D: TRBD2
J: TRBJ2-2
CDR3: CASSDRAGGTGELFF
DNA: TGCGCCAGCAGTGACCGGGCGGGGGGGACCGGGGAGCTGTTTTTT

V: TRBV5-4
size: few
D: TRBD2
J: TRBJ2-5
CDR3: CASSLKLAGGQETQYF
DNA: TGTGCCAGCAGCTTAAAACTAGCGGGAGGCCAAGAGACCCAGTACTTC

V: TRBV30
size: -
D: -
J: TRBJ2-5
CDR3: CAWSGWETQYF
DNA: TGTGCCTGGAGCGGGTGGGAGACCCAGTACTTC

V: TRBV7-9
size: -
D: TRBD1
J: TRBJ2-7
CDR3: CASSYGTVSYEQYF
DNA: TGTGCCAGCAGTTACGGGACAGTATCCTACGAGCAGTACTTC

V: TRBV7-8
size: -
D: TRBD1
J: TRBJ1-2
CDR3: CASSEGQVGPNYGYTF
DNA: TGTGCCAGCAGCGAGGGACAGGTGGGGCCCAACTATGGCTACACCTTC

V: TRBV2
size: -
D: TRBD1
J: TRBJ1-4
CDR3: CASSVDRGRTNEKLFF
DNA: TGTGCCAGCAGTGTGGACAGGGGAAGGACTAATGAAAAACTGTTTTTT

V: TRBV4-1
size: -
D: TRBD1
J: TRBJ1-5
CDR3: CASSQDVGTGAQPQHF
DNA: TGCGCCAGCAGCCAAGATGTAGGCACAGGGGCCCAGCCCCAGCATTTT

V: TRBV28
size: -
D: TRBD2
J: TRBJ2-5
CDR3: CASSLSWGLAGTQETQYF
DNA: TGTGCCAGCAGTTTAAGCTGGGGACTAGCGGGGACACAAGAGACCCAGTACTTC

V: TRBV9
size: -
D: -
J: TRBJ2-3
CDR3: CASSPLRVSRTDTQYF
DNA: TGTGCCAGCAGCCCCCTCAGGGTTAGCCGCACAGATACGCAGTATTTT

V: TRBV5-1
size: -
D: -
J: TRBJ2-5
CDR3: CASSPERLAGETQYF
DNA: TGCGCCAGCAGCCCTGAAAGGCTAGCCGGCGAGACCCAGTACTTC

V: TRBV7-8
size: few
D: -
J: TRBJ2-5
CDR3: CASRGIQGGQETQYF
DNA: TGTGCCAGCAGGGGGATTCAAGGGGGCCAAGAGACCCAGTACTTC

V: TRBV19
size: -
D: TRBD1
J: TRBJ2-7
CDR3: CASSMNGQGFYEQYF
DNA: TGTGCCAGTAGTATGAATGGACAGGGGTTCTACGAGCAGTACTTC

V: TRBV30
size: -
D: -
J: TRBJ1-5
CDR3: CAWSTQHRYGQPQHF
DNA: TGTGCCTGGAGTACCCAACACAGGTACGGACAGCCCCAGCATTTT

V: TRBV6-6
size: -
D: TRBD1
J: TRBJ2-6
CDR3: CASRSQGAPGANVLTF
DNA: TGTGCCAGCAGGTCCCAGGGGGCTCCTGGGGCCAACGTCCTGACTTTC

V: TRBV29-1
size: -
D: -
J: TRBJ1-3
CDR3: CSAPSQGGNTIYF
DNA: TGCAGCGCTCCTTCACAGGGTGGAAACACCATATATTTT

V: TRBV27
size: once
D: -
J: TRBJ1-2
CDR3: CASSSPRDIYRGYTF
DNA: TGTGCCAGCAGTTCCCCCCGGGACATCTATAGGGGCTACACCTTC

V: TRBV6-1
size: -
D: TRBD1
J: TRBJ1-2
CDR3: CASSEGDRLYGYTF
DNA: TGTGCCAGCAGTGAAGGGGACAGGCTTTATGGCTACACCTTC

V: TRBV29-1
size: -
D: TRBD2
J: TRBJ2-2
CDR3: CSIKNGRAIGTGELFF
DNA: TGCAGCATAAAAAACGGGAGGGCTATAGGCACCGGGGAGCTGTTTTTT

V: TRBV5-1
size: -
D: TRBD2
J: TRBJ2-1
CDR3: CASSSRGGIGGSSYNEQFF
DNA: TGCGCCAGCAGCTCCCGGGGAGGTATTGGCGGGAGCTCCTACAATGAGCAGTTCTTC

V: TRBV11-2
size: -
D: -
J: TRBJ2-7
CDR3: CASSLEAGRGYEQYF
DNA: TGTGCCAGCAGCTTAGAGGCAGGGCGTGGATACGAGCAGTACTTC